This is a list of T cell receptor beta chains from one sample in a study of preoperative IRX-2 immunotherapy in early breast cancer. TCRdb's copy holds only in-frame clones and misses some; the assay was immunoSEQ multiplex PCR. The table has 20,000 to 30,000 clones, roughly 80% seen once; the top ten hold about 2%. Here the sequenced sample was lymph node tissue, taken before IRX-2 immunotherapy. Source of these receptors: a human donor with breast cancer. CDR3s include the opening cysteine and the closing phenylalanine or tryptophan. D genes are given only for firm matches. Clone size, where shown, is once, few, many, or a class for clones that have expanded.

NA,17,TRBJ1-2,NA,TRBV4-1,TGCGCCAGCAGCCAAGAACGGGGCAGGGCCTACTCCTATGGCTACACCTTC,CASSQERGRAYSYGYTF
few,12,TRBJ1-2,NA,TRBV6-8,TGTGCCAGCATTAAACCCGGATCAGGCTACACCTTC,CASIKPGSGYTF
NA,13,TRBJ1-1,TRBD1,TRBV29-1,TGCAGCGCCGCACAGGGGTTGAACACTGAAGCTTTCTTT,CSAAQGLNTEAFF
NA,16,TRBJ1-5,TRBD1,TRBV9,TGTGCCAGCAAAGGGACAGGAGTTACCGCCAATCAGCCCCAGCATTTT,CASKGTGVTANQPQHF
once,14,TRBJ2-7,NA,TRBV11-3,TGTGCCAGCAGCTTAAGGACAGTCTCCTACGAGCAGTACTTC,CASSLRTVSYEQYF
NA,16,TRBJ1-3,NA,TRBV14,TGTGCCAGCAGCCAAGATCTGCAAGGGTCTGGAAACACCATATATTTT,CASSQDLQGSGNTIYF
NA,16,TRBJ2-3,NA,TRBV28,TGTGCCAGCAGTTTACCCCGGACTCTCAGCACAGATACGCAGTATTTT,CASSLPRTLSTDTQYF
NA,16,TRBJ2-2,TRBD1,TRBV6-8,TGTGCCAGCAGCGAAATTGGGACAGCGAACACCGGGGAGCTGTTTTTT,CASSEIGTANTGELFF
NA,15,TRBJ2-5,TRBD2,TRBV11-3,TGTGCCAGCAGCCCCGCCGGGACTAGCATCGAGACCCAGTACTTC,CASSPAGTSIETQYF
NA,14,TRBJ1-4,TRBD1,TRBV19,TGTGCCAGTAGTATGACAGGGGGAAGTGAAAAACTGTTTTTT,CASSMTGGSEKLFF
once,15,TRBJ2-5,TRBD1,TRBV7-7,TGTGCCAGCAGCTATGGACAGGGGGCTACCGAGACCCAGTACTTC,CASSYGQGATETQYF
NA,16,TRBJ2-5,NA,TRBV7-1,TGTGCCAGCAGCTTATTACCTACAACTGCGGGAGAGACCCAGTACTTC,CASSLLPTTAGETQYF
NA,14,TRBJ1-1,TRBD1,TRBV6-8,TGTGCCAGCATCCAGGACAGGTTGAACACTGAAGCTTTCTTT,CASIQDRLNTEAFF
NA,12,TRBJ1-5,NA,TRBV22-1,TGTGCCACCAGTGATGGCCATCAGCCCCAGCATTTT,CATSDGHQPQHF
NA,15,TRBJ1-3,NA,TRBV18,TGTGCCAGCTCACGACCGGGCTACTCTGGAAACACCATATATTTT,CASSRPGYSGNTIYF
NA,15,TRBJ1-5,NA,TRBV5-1,TGCGCCAGCAGCTCCGGGGAGGGGTTCGATCAGCCCCAGCATTTT,CASSSGEGFDQPQHF
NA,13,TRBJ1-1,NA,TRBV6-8,TGTGCCAGCAGTTACTACGACAAGGCTGAAGCTTTCTTT,CASSYYDKAEAFF
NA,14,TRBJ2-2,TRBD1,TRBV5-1,TGCGCCAGCAACCGGGACAGATCCACCGGGGAGCTGTTTTTT,CASNRDRSTGELFF
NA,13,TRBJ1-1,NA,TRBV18,TGTGCCAGCTCACCACCGGCGAACACTGAAGCTTTCTTT,CASSPPANTEAFF
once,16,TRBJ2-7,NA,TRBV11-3,TGTGCCAGCAGCGCGTTGTACCCTCGGAGGGACAGCCGAGGATCCTTC,CASSALYPRRDSRGSF
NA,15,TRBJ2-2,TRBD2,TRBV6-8,TGTGCCAGCAGGCCAGGACTAGCGGTCACCGGGGAGCTGTTTTTT,CASRPGLAVTGELFF
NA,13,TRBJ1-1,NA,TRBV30,TGTGCCTGGAGTGCCAATGTGCGCACTGAAGCTTTCTTT,CAWSANVRTEAFF
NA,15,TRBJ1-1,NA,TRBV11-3,TGTGCCAGCAGCTATCAAAACAGGGAGGTCACTGAAGCTTTCTTT,CASSYQNREVTEAFF
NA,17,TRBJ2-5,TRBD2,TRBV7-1,TGTGCCAGCACCCTTAGTGGGACTAGCGGGGGCCAAGAGACCCAGTACTTC,CASTLSGTSGGQETQYF
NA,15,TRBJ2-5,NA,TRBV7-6,TGTGCCAGCAGCTTGGACTCAGGGTTACAAGAGACCCAGTACTTC,CASSLDSGLQETQYF
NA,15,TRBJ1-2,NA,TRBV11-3,TGTGCCAGCAGCTCCGCGGGACTCCTCAAAGGTGGCTACACCTTC,CASSSAGLLKGGYTF
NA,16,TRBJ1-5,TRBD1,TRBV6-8,TGTGCCAGCAGTGAGCTCCAGGGGGCGCCCGGTCAGCCCCAGCATTTT,CASSELQGAPGQPQHF
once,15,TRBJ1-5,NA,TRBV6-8,TGTGCCAGCGGATTCTTGGCGGCTCTAAATCAGCCCCAGCATTTT,CASGFLAALNQPQHF
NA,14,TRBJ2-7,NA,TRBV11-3,TGTGCCAGCAGCTTACCGGGGAGCTCCTACGAGCAGTACTTC,CASSLPGSSYEQYF
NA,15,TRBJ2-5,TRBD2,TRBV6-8,TGTGCCAGCAGCCCCATTACGGGACTAGCCGGAGCCCAGTACTTC,CASSPITGLAGAQYF
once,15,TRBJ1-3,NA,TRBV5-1,TGCGCCAGCAGCTTCGACGGAAGCTCTGGAAACACCATATATTTT,CASSFDGSSGNTIYF
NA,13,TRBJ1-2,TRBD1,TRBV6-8,TGTGCCAGCAGTGGCACAGGGGTTAGCGGCTACACCTTC,CASSGTGVSGYTF
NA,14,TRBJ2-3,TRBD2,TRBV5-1,TGCGCCAGCAGCACCGGGACTAGCACCGATACGCAGTATTTT,CASSTGTSTDTQYF
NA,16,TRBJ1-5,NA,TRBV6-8,TGTGCCAGCAGTCCCCTAGGCAGGGATAGCAATCAGCCCCAGCATTTT,CASSPLGRDSNQPQHF
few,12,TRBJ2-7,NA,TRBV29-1,TGCAGCGTTGGGGGGTCCTCCTACGAGCAGTACTTC,CSVGGSSYEQYF
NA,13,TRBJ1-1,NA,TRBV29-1,TGCAGCGTTGATCTTGGGAGGGGCACTGAAGCTTTCTTT,CSVDLGRGTEAFF
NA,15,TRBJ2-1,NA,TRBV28,TGTGCCAGCAGTACCACGGACGGATCCTACAATGAGCAGTTCTTC,CASSTTDGSYNEQFF
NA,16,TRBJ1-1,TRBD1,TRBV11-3,TGTGCCAGCAGCCCCCGGACGAGACAGGGGACAACTGAAGCTTTCTTT,CASSPRTRQGTTEAFF
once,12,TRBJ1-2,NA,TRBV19,TGTGCCAGTAGTATAGCGGGCTATGGCTACACCTTC,CASSIAGYGYTF
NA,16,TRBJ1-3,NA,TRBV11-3,TGTGCCAGCAGCGCTAAGGGAAGGCATGCGGGAAACACCATATATTTT,CASSAKGRHAGNTIYF
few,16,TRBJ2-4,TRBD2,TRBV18,TGTGCCAGCTCGCCCTGGACTAGCGGGGGGGGAAACATTCAGTACTTC,CASSPWTSGGGNIQYF
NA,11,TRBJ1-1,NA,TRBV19,TGTGCCAGTAGTATTGCGCAGAAAGCTTTCTTT,CASSIAQKAFF
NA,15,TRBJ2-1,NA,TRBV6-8,TGTGCCAGCGTTGGACTTGGTAGGGCCTACAATGAGCAGTTCTTC,CASVGLGRAYNEQFF
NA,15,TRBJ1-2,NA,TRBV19,TGTGCCAGTAGTATATATAGACAGACTAACTATGGCTACACCTTC,CASSIYRQTNYGYTF
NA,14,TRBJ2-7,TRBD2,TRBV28,TGTGCCAGCAGTCATGGGACTAGCGCCTACGAGCAGTACTTC,CASSHGTSAYEQYF
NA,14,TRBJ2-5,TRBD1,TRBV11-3,TGTGCCAGCAGCTCCTCCTGGGACAGGGAGACCCAGTACTTC,CASSSSWDRETQYF
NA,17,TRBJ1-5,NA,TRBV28,TGTGCCAGCAGTAGCTCGCGGGGATCGAGTACAAATCAGCCCCAGCATTTT,CASSSSRGSSTNQPQHF
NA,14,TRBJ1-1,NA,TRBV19,TGTGCCAGTAGCTTGGGACAATGGGTCACTGAAGCTTTCTTT,CASSLGQWVTEAFF
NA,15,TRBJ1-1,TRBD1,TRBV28,TGTGCCAGCAGCCTCGGCGGGACAGGGAACACTGAAGCTTTCTTT,CASSLGGTGNTEAFF
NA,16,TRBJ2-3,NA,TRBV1,TGCGCCAGCAGCCAAGAACAGCGGGGGGGCACAGATACGCAGTATTTT,CASSQEQRGGTDTQYF
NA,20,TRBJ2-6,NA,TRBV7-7,TGTGCCAGCAGCCCGCGAGATGGGATCCGGGGCTACTCTGGGGCCAACGTCCTGACTTTC,CASSPRDGIRGYSGANVLTF
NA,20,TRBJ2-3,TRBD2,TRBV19,TGTGCCAGTAGTATAGGACTAGCGGGGGGGCCAGTTCCAGGCACAGATACGCAGTATTTT,CASSIGLAGGPVPGTDTQYF
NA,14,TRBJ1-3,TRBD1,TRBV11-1,TGTGCCAGCAGCCTGGGACAGGGGGTGAACACCATATATTTT,CASSLGQGVNTIYF
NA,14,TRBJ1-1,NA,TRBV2,TGTGCCAGCAGTGGAGTCGCCAGGGGCACTGAAGCTTTCTTT,CASSGVARGTEAFF
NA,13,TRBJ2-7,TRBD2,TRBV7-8,TGTGCCAGCAGCCCCTCCTCCGGGACTAGTATACACTTC,CASSPSSGTSIHF